These T cell receptor beta chains were read from a single sample in a study of cytomegalovirus exposure and HLA in healthy donors. The table came from immunoSEQ multiplex PCR; TCRdb's copy has only in-frame clones and leaves some out. The sample consists of under 150,000 clones, around 10% of them appearing once. Sequencing input: PBMCs. These receptors were collected from a male donor in good health and CMV-seronegative. CDR3s include the opening cysteine and the closing phenylalanine or tryptophan. The D gene is left open where the match is weak. Not all rows give a size; the values are once, few, many and, for expanded clones, a class.

cdr3_nt cdr3_aa j_call d_call cdr3_length clone_size v_call
TGTGCCAGCAGAGCCAGCCAGGCTGAAGCTTTCTTT CASRASQAEAFF TRBJ1-1 . 12 few TRBV6-1
TGTGCCAGCAGTTACTCGACGGGGGGGGGCAATCAGCCCCAGCATTTT CASSYSTGGGNQPQHF TRBJ1-5 . 16 . TRBV6-6
TGTGCCAGCAGCTTAGGGCGGGCCCTCGTCTATGGCTACACCTTC CASSLGRALVYGYTF TRBJ1-2 . 15 . TRBV7-9
TGTGCCAGCAGCCCGGGACTAGGACACACAGATACGCAGTATTTT CASSPGLGHTDTQYF TRBJ2-3 TRBD2 15 . TRBV7-3
TGTGCCATCAGTGGCGGGACGAACACCGGGGAGCTGTTTTTT CAISGGTNTGELFF TRBJ2-2 . 14 few TRBV10-3
TGTGCCAGCAGCTTCCCCGATCAGCCCCAGCATTTT CASSFPDQPQHF TRBJ1-5 . 12 . TRBV7-2
TGTGCCTGGAGTGGGACGGGAGGAACAGATACGCAGTATTTT CAWSGTGGTDTQYF TRBJ2-3 TRBD2 14 few TRBV30
TGTGCCAGCAGCTTAGCGCTAGCGGGAGGGACAGATACGCAGTATTTT CASSLALAGGTDTQYF TRBJ2-3 TRBD2 16 . TRBV11-1
TGTGCTAGCAGAGACTTGGGACTTACCTACGAGCAGTACTTC CASRDLGLTYEQYF TRBJ2-7 . 14 . TRBV6-1
TGTGCCAGCAGCTCGACAACAGGGGGTTTCTCCGACAATGAGCAGTTCTTC CASSSTTGGFSDNEQFF TRBJ2-1 TRBD1 17 . TRBV11-2
TGTGCCAGCAGTGGCCGGTCAACGGTCTTCTACGAGCAGTACTTC CASSGRSTVFYEQYF TRBJ2-7 . 15 few TRBV2
TGTGCCAGCAGCGTCCATTGGCGGGGCGGGGGGCACTACACCTTC CASSVHWRGGGHYTF TRBJ1-2 . 15 . TRBV9
TGTGCCAGCAGTGTTATAAGAGCGGGGGAGCAGTACTTC CASSVIRAGEQYF TRBJ2-7 TRBD2 13 . TRBV6-1
TGCGCCAGCAGCAGTAGCGGGGGTAAGGTCTACGAGCAGTACTTC CASSSSGGKVYEQYF TRBJ2-7 TRBD2 15 few TRBV5-1
TGTGCCAGCAGCTTAACAGGCGCCCGGGAGGGTAGAAGCAATCAGCCCCAGCATTTT CASSLTGAREGRSNQPQHF TRBJ1-5 . 19 . TRBV11-3
TGCAGCGTTTGGGGCGGCGGCTACAATGAGCAGTTCTTC CSVWGGGYNEQFF TRBJ2-1 . 13 few TRBV29-1
TGCGCCAGCAGCCACGAGGCCAGGGGCCCGAACACTGAAGCTTTCTTT CASSHEARGPNTEAFF TRBJ1-1 . 16 few TRBV5-1
TGTGCCAGCAGTTTAAGGGGGACCGACAGGGGGCGAGGCCTCGGGGACTTC CASSLRGTDRGRGLGDF TRBJ2-7 TRBD1 17 . TRBV28
TGTGCCAGCAGCTCAAGACAGGGGGGCGGCTACACCTTC CASSSRQGGGYTF TRBJ1-2 TRBD1 13 few TRBV7-2
TGTGCCAGCAGCTTAGTTGGCGGATTGTACGAGCAGTACTTC CASSLVGGLYEQYF TRBJ2-7 . 14 few TRBV7-9
TGTGCCAGCTCCCCTTTTGGCTTCTACGAGCAGTACTTC CASSPFGFYEQYF TRBJ2-7 . 13 . TRBV28
TGTGCCAGCAGCTTAGGCGGAGTCGGGCAGCCCCAGCATTTT CASSLGGVGQPQHF TRBJ1-5 . 14 . TRBV7-8
TGCGCCAGCAGCTGGGACGACAGGGGAAAACTGTTTTTT CASSWDDRGKLFF TRBJ1-4 TRBD1 13 . TRBV5-1
TGTGCCAGCAGGGATCCAGGAACAACTAATGAAAAACTGTTTTTT CASRDPGTTNEKLFF TRBJ1-4 . 15 . TRBV6-5
TGCGCCAGCAGCTTGGGATCAGGGGGCTTCCCAGATGCGCAGTATTTT CASSLGSGGFPDAQYF TRBJ2-3 TRBD1 16 . TRBV5-1
TGTGCCAGCAGTTTATACGGGGGAAACTATGGCTACACCTTC CASSLYGGNYGYTF TRBJ1-2 . 14 . TRBV28
TGCGCCAGCAGCTTACAGGGAGGGCTGAACACTGAAGCTTTCTTT CASSLQGGLNTEAFF TRBJ1-1 . 15 . TRBV5-1
TGTGCCAGCAGCGTACGCCCTTCGGATGGCTACACCTTC CASSVRPSDGYTF TRBJ1-2 . 13 few TRBV7-9
TGTGCCAGCAGCCATTTCGCGTCGAACACTGAAGCTTTCTTT CASSHFASNTEAFF TRBJ1-1 . 14 few TRBV11-2
TGTGCCAGCAGCCTCAGAACGAACACTGAAGCTTTCTTT CASSLRTNTEAFF TRBJ1-1 . 13 . TRBV11-2
TGTGCCATCAGTGAGTCAGAGGGCACTGAAGCTTTCTTT CAISESEGTEAFF TRBJ1-1 . 13 . TRBV10-3
TGTGCCAGCAGCCCCGGGACAGGTACGAGAGGAAACACCATATATTTT CASSPGTGTRGNTIYF TRBJ1-3 TRBD1 16 few TRBV5-6
TGCGCCAGAAGCCACATCCCCGGACTAGCGGGAGGGCCGAAACTGTTCTTC CARSHIPGLAGGPKLFF TRBJ2-1 TRBD2 17 few TRBV4-3
TGTGCCAGCAGCTTGGACAGGGGATTAGCTGGAAACACCATATATTTT CASSLDRGLAGNTIYF TRBJ1-3 TRBD1 16 . TRBV7-2
TGTGCCAGCAGTTTGGTAACTAGCGGGAGGGCGAGCTCCTACAATGAGCAGTTCTTC CASSLVTSGRASSYNEQFF TRBJ2-1 TRBD2 19 few TRBV27
TGTGCCAGCAGTTACTCGGCCCTAGCGGGTACGCTCGAGCAGTACTTC CASSYSALAGTLEQYF TRBJ2-7 TRBD2 16 . TRBV6-5
TGTGCCTGGAGTTCTCTGGGAGGGCGGAACACTGAAGCTTTCTTT CAWSSLGGRNTEAFF TRBJ1-1 . 15 . TRBV30
TGTGCCAGCAGCCTCCGACAGGGACTTACTGAAGCTTTCTTT CASSLRQGLTEAFF TRBJ1-1 TRBD1 14 . TRBV7-9
TGTGCCAGCAGACCCGGGACAGGGGGCGGAGGCACTGAAGCTTTCTTT CASRPGTGGGGTEAFF TRBJ1-1 TRBD1 16 . TRBV7-9
TGTGCCAGCAGTGGACACCAAACGGAAGCTTTCTTT CASSGHQTEAFF TRBJ1-1 . 12 few TRBV2
TGTGCCAGCAGTGCAGGGCGCTGGAGTCGTAGCAATCAGCCCCAGCATTTT CASSAGRWSRSNQPQHF TRBJ1-5 . 17 . TRBV2
TGTGCCAGCAGACCCTACAGGGGTATGGGCACTGAAGCTTTCTTT CASRPYRGMGTEAFF TRBJ1-1 TRBD1 15 . TRBV28
TGTGCCAGCAGCGGACAGGGGAGGAGTCAGGCCCAGCATTTT CASSGQGRSQAQHF TRBJ1-5 TRBD1 14 . TRBV2
TGCGCCAGCAGCCGGGACAGGGTGAACGAAAAACTGTTTTTT CASSRDRVNEKLFF TRBJ1-4 TRBD1 14 few TRBV6-5
TGTGCCAGCAGTCAACCGGGACTAGAGGGGACCCAGTACTTC CASSQPGLEGTQYF TRBJ2-5 TRBD2 14 . TRBV6-1
TGTGCCAGCAGCTTAATACGGGACAGGGGGTATGGAAGCTACACCTTC CASSLIRDRGYGSYTF TRBJ1-2 TRBD1 16 . TRBV7-3
TGTGCCAGCAGCTTAGGGGGACAGGTCTTCTCTGGGGCCAACGTCCTGACTTTC CASSLGGQVFSGANVLTF TRBJ2-6 TRBD1 18 . TRBV11-2
TGTGCCAGCAGTGCCCCGCGAACTAGCGGCACAGATACGCAGTATTTT CASSAPRTSGTDTQYF TRBJ2-3 TRBD2 16 few TRBV6-1
TGTGCTAGCAGCTTGGGGGCCTCCAATGAGCAGTTCTTC CASSLGASNEQFF TRBJ2-1 . 13 . TRBV7-7
TGTGCCAGTAGTAAACATACCGGGACAAAAAGCGCTAGCAATCAGCCCCAGCATTTT CASSKHTGTKSASNQPQHF TRBJ1-5 . 19 . TRBV19
TGTGCCTTGGGGGGGGCCGCAGTGAGGCAGCCCCAGCATTTT CALGGAAVRQPQHF TRBJ1-5 . 14 few TRBV28
TGTGCCAGCAGCCGCGCTCCCTATGGCTACACCTTC CASSRAPYGYTF TRBJ1-2 . 12 few TRBV28
TGCGCCAGCAGCTTAATTAGCGGGGGGGAGACCCAGTACTTC CASSLISGGETQYF TRBJ2-5 TRBD2 14 few TRBV5-1
TGTGCCAGCAGATCCACTAGCGCGAGGTGGGAATACGAGCAGTACTTC CASRSTSARWEYEQYF TRBJ2-7 TRBD2 16 . TRBV25-1
TGCGCCAGCAGCCAAGGGCAGAACCAAGAGACCCAGTACTTC CASSQGQNQETQYF TRBJ2-5 . 14 few TRBV4-1